A single sample is the source of the 32 T cell receptor beta chains below, sequenced in a study of T cell responses to AZD1222 COVID-19 vaccine. Libraries were prepared by immunoSEQ multiplex PCR; TCRdb keeps only in-frame clonotypes and omits some of them. The table has 150,000 or so clones, less than 95% seen once; the top ten hold 1.2% to 1.5%. The material was peripheral blood, obtained on day 0 of AZD1222 vaccination. All receptors come from an adult in good health.

This clone was seen once. This sequence joins TRBV19 and TRBJ2-7; 13 bases fit TRBD2. The J segment lost 5 bases and the V segment lost 5 bases, leaving 9 bases of the junction unmatched. CDR1 is LNHDA, CDR2 SQIVND, per germline (reference sequence). CDR3 length: 16 residues. CDR3 in amino acids: CASSSQLAGGLNEQYF. CDR3 DNA sequence: TGTGCCAGTAGTTCCCAACTAGCGGGAGGGCTCAACGAGCAGTACTTC.

J is TRBJ1-4 and V is TRBV14, with 8 bases aligning to TRBD1. This CDR3 has 14 residues. Germline CDR1 is SGHDN and CDR2 is FVKESK. J lost 6 bases, V lost 5 bases, and 5 bases had no gene match. The CDR3 protein is CASSVDRVDEKLFF. In DNA, the CDR3 is TGTGCCAGCAGCGTGGACAGGGTTGATGAAAAACTGTTTTTT.

The chain joins TRBV9 to TRBJ2-7; possibly TRBD2 for D (5 bases). CDR1 and CDR2 from the germline V gene are SGDLS and YYNGEE. The CDR3 extends over 15 amino acids. Trimming removed 0 bases at V and 4 bases at J, with 14 bases between. The CDR3 is CASSVAPMEAYEQYF. DNA for the CDR3: TGTGCCAGCAGCGTAGCCCCGATGGAGGCGTACGAGCAGTACTTC.

Worth noting for this clone: The germline gene is not matched at one end of the junction; a read error may be the cause. This chain connects TRBV4-2 to TRBJ1-2, with 9 bases lining up with TRBD1. The germline gives CDR1 LGHNA, CDR2 YNFKEQ. The CDR3 length is 13 residues. CDR3 region: CASSQDATGGYAF. The DNA of the CDR3 is TGTGCCAGCAGCCAAGATGCAACAGGGGGCTACGCCTTC.

V usage is TRBV5-1 and J usage is TRBJ2-3; D is undetermined. CDR3 length: 16 amino acids. Germline CDR1 and CDR2: SGHRS and YFSETQ. V was cut by 0 bases and J by 2 bases, with 13 bases left in between. As DNA, the CDR3 is TGCGCCAGCAGCTTGGTTGGTAGTCCGAACACAGATACGCAGTATTTT. Its protein is CASSLVGSPNTDTQYF.

The V gene is TRBV9, the J gene TRBJ1-3; D uncertain. V gave up 4 bases and J gave up 7 bases, with 12 bases separating them. Germline V lookup: CDR1 SGDLS, CDR2 YYNGEE. The CDR3 runs 13 residues. Here the CDR3 reads CASSPTGGNTIYF. The CDR3 coding sequence is TGTGCCAGCAGCCCGACCGGTGGGAACACCATATATTTT.

This rearrangement joins TRBV28 to TRBJ2-5; TRBD1 agrees at 7 bases. V dropped 5 bases and J dropped 4; count of bases not matched to a gene: 13. This CDR3 comprises 16 residues. The V gene's germline CDR1 is MDHEN and CDR2 SYDVKM. DNA of the CDR3: TGTGCCAGCAGTGGGGAACAGGGGAGATTACGAGAGACCCAGTACTTC. Protein product: CASSGEQGRLRETQYF.

The chain joins TRBV24-1 to TRBJ2-3, with 9 positions matching TRBD2. CDR3 length: 13 amino acids. The germline V gene encodes CDR1 KGHDR and CDR2 SFDVKD. The V gene end was trimmed by 11 bases and the J gene end by 4 bases; junction bases not matched to a gene: 6. In nucleotides, the CDR3 is TGTGCCAGTAGCGGGAGAGTGGCAGATACGCAGTATTTT. Its protein is CASSGRVADTQYF.

V and J are TRBV19 and TRBJ2-5; D unclear. This CDR3 comprises 11 residues. V gave up 4 bases and J gave up 5 bases, with 5 bases separating them. CDR1 is LNHDA and CDR2 is SQIVND in the germline V gene (reference sequence). The CDR3, as DNA: TGTGCCAGTAGTAATGGGGAGACCCAGTACTTC. Translation: CASSNGETQYF. Full variable domain (rest looked up from reference TRBV19 and TRBJ2-5): DGGITQSPKYLFRKEGQNVTLSCEQNLNHDAMYWYRQDPGQGLRLIYYSQIVNDFQKGDIAEGYSVSREKKESFPLTVTSAQKNPTAFYLCASSNGETQYFGPGTRLLVL.

V and J are TRBV29-1 and TRBJ1-5, with 7 bases identical to TRBD1. Per the germline V gene, CDR1 is SQVTM and CDR2 is ANQGSEA. The CDR3 contains 16 residues. V lost 4 bases and J lost 8; bases outside the gene matches: 17. The CDR3 region has the DNA TGCAGCGTTGTCGGCAGGGTTAGGGGGCTGGCAAAGCCCCAGCATTTT. Its protein is CSVVGRVRGLAKPQHF.

About this clone: Different DNA sequences within this sample yield the same CDR3. This chain uses TRBV19 with TRBJ2-7; 9 positions match TRBD2. Per germline, CDR1 LNHDA and CDR2 SQIVND (reference sequence). This CDR3 is built from 15 residues. V was pared by 3 bases and J by 1 base, with 4 bases of the junction left unmatched. This CDR3 reads CASSIGAGGSYEQYF. The CDR3 DNA is TGTGCCAGTAGTATCGGCGCGGGGGGGTCCTACGAGCAGTACTTC.

The chain joins TRBV5-1 to TRBJ1-2, with unresolved D. The CDR3 has 13 residues. CDR1 and CDR2 (germline): SGHRS, YFSETQ. V lost 0 bases and J lost 8, with 11 bases in between. The CDR3: CASSLGVDRGYTF. The CDR3 DNA follows: TGCGCCAGCAGCTTGGGAGTAGACCGGGGCTACACCTTC. Variable domain in full (rest from reference TRBV5-1 and TRBJ1-2): KAGVTQTPRYLIKTRGQQVTLSCSPISGHRSVSWYQQTPGQGLQFLFEYFSETQRNKGNFPGRFSGRQFSNSRSEMNVSTLELGDSALYLCASSLGVDRGYTFGSGTRLTVV.

The chain carries TRBV9 and TRBJ2-1, with 7 positions matching TRBD2. V was pared by 4 bases and J by 12 bases, with 19 bases of the junction left unmatched. The CDR3 extends over 16 amino acids. The germline V gene has CDR1 SGDLS and CDR2 YYNGEE. The CDR3 DNA is TGTGCCAGCAGCCCTCAGACTAGCCCCGAATCCGGTGGGCAGTTCTTC. It codes for CASSPQTSPESGGQFF.

V is TRBV12-3 or TRBV12-4 and J is TRBJ1-2, with no clear D. Trimming stripped 2 bases from V and 5 bases from J, with 6 bases between. The CDR3 runs to 12 residues. The CDR3 region is CASSLRLYGYTF. The CDR3, as DNA: TGTGCCAGCAGTTTACGGCTTTATGGCTACACCTTC.

CDR3 region: CASTLGAQGAEAFF. As DNA, the CDR3 is TGTGCCAGCACCCTCGGGGCACAGGGGGCTGAAGCTTTCTTT. The chain recombines TRBV6-1 with TRBJ1-1, with TRBD1 matching 8 bases. The CDR3 has 14 amino acids. Trimming cost V 7 bases and J 6 bases; bases outside gene matches: 10. Germline lookup yields CDR1 MNHNS and CDR2 SASEGT.

The rearrangement joins TRBV7-9 to TRBJ1-3; TRBD1 matches 8 bases. The CDR3 is 16 amino acids. The germline gives CDR1 SEHNR, CDR2 FQNEAQ (reference sequence). The J segment lost 2 bases and the V segment lost 3 bases, leaving 6 bases of the junction unmatched. The CDR3 protein is CASSFRNRGTGNTIYF. The DNA for the CDR3 is TGTGCCAGCAGCTTTAGGAACAGGGGGACTGGAAACACCATATATTTT. The whole variable domain, remainder taken from reference TRBV7-9 and TRBJ1-3, is DTGVSQNPRHKITKRGQNVTFRCDPISEHNRLYWYRQTLGQGPEFLTYFQNEAQLEKSRLLSDRFSAERPKGSFSTLEIQRTEQGDSAMYLCASSFRNRGTGNTIYFGEGSWLTVV.

V usage is TRBV15 and J usage is TRBJ2-1, with a possible D match to TRBD2 (6 bases). The length of the CDR3 is 15 residues. Between the trimmed V and J ends, which lost 6 bases and 2 bases, there was a span of 14 bases. In germline, CDR1 is LNHNV, CDR2 YYDKDF (reference sequence). In DNA, the CDR3 is TGTGCCACCAGTCTGGTAAGCGGGCCCTACAATGAGCAGTTCTTC. Translation: CATSLVSGPYNEQFF.

The J gene is TRBJ2-7, the V gene TRBV19, with TRBD2 identical over 9 bases. This CDR3 is 17 amino acids long. In germline, CDR1 is LNHDA, CDR2 SQIVND (reference sequence). Trimming cost V 1 base and J 0 bases; bases outside gene matches: 7. The CDR3 DNA follows: TGTGCCAGTAGTATAGGGCTAGCGGGACCGAGCTCCTACGAGCAGTACTTC. Translated, it gives CASSIGLAGPSSYEQYF.

J is TRBJ1-4 and V is TRBV5-1, with unresolved D. The CDR3 has 14 amino acids. Germline V gene lookup returns CDR1 SGHRS and CDR2 YFSETQ. Trimming pared 3 bases from V and 3 bases from J, leaving 9 bases between. The CDR3 spells CASSSWEPNEKLFF. CDR3 in DNA: TGCGCCAGCAGCTCTTGGGAACCTAATGAAAAACTGTTTTTT. The full variable domain, with the rest looked up from reference TRBV5-1 and TRBJ1-4, is KAGVTQTPRYLIKTRGQQVTLSCSPISGHRSVSWYQQTPGQGLQFLFEYFSETQRNKGNFPGRFSGRQFSNSRSEMNVSTLELGDSALYLCASSSWEPNEKLFFGSGTQLSVL.

This sequence joins TRBV4-1 and TRBJ2-1; possible D gene TRBD2, 5 bases. CDR3 size: 13 residues. Looked up from germline, CDR1 is MGHRA and CDR2 is YSYEKL. Trimming shortened V by 1 base and J by 8 bases, and 9 bases separated the two germline ends. This CDR3 reads CASSQVAGDEQFF. In DNA form, the CDR3 reads TGCGCCAGCAGCCAAGTCGCCGGGGATGAGCAGTTCTTC.

DNA for the CDR3: TGTGCCAGCAGTTACTCATCGGCAGCGAACACTGAAGCTTTCTTT. Amino acids: CASSYSSAANTEAFF. The rearrangement links TRBV6-2 or TRBV6-3 to TRBJ1-1; no firm D call. CDR1 is MNHEY and CDR2 is SVGEGT in the germline V gene. This CDR3 contains 15 residues. V lost 0 bases, J lost 1 base, and 9 bases lay in between.

The V call is TRBV28, the J call TRBJ2-7; 10 bases map to TRBD2. This CDR3 has 20 residues. Germline V lookup: CDR1 MDHEN, CDR2 SYDVKM. The junction had 26 bases not matched to a gene; V was cut back by 9 bases and J by 3 bases. The DNA for the CDR3 is TGTGCCAGTCGGACAGTGAGCGTGGTGGGTCTAGCGGGAGCTGTCTACGAGCAGTACTTC. This codes for CASRTVSVVGLAGAVYEQYF. Based on the CDR3 plus reference TRBV28 and TRBJ2-7, the full variable domain is DVKVTQSSRYLVKRTGEKVFLECVQDMDHENMFWYRQDPGLGLRLIYFSYDVKMKEKGDIPEGYSVSREKKERFSLILESASTNQTSMYLCASRTVSVVGLAGAVYEQYFGPGTRLTVT.

On this clone itself: Germline is not matched at one junction end, which may reflect a read error. V gene TRBV2 combines with J gene TRBJ1-1; 7 bases are shared with TRBD1. The CDR3 runs 15 residues. In germline, CDR1 is SNHLY, CDR2 FYNNEI. CDR3 sequence reads: CASSEDLTGDTEAFF. DNA of the CDR3: TGTGCCAGCAGCGAAGACTTAACAGGGGACACTGAAGCTTTCTTT. The entire variable domain, with the rest obtained from reference TRBV2 and TRBJ1-1, is as follows: EPEVTQTPSHQVTQMGQEVILRCVPISNHLYFYWYRQILGQKVEFLVSFYNNEISEKSEIFDDQFSVERPDGSNFTLKIRSTKLEDSAMYFCASSEDLTGDTEAFFGQGTRLTVV.

The genes are TRBV9 and TRBJ2-3; 8 bases align to TRBD1. Germline V CDR1 and CDR2: SGDLS, YYNGEE. V dropped 4 bases and J dropped 6; count of bases not matched to a gene: 10. The CDR3 contains 15 residues. CDR3 in DNA: TGTGCCAGCAGCCTCGGCCAGGGGGCTTCGGATACGCAGTATTTT. It translates to CASSLGQGASDTQYF.

The CDR3 region is CASSLTPLLAGISDTYEQYF. DNA for the CDR3: TGCGCCAGCAGCTTGACCCCCCTGCTAGCGGGGATATCTGATACCTACGAGCAGTACTTC. V usage is TRBV5-1 and J usage is TRBJ2-7; TRBD2 aligns across 9 bases. The CDR3 consists of 20 residues. Trimming took 1 base from V and 2 from J; bases not matched to a gene: 19. Germline CDR1 SGHRS, CDR2 YFSETQ.

The V and J genes are TRBV4-1 and TRBJ2-5; TRBD1 is a possible D gene (6 bases). In germline, CDR1 is MGHRA, CDR2 YSYEKL. V was pared by 0 bases and J by 2 bases, with 13 bases between. This CDR3 spans 16 amino acids. The CDR3 protein is CASSQEDTGTQETQYF. CDR3 in DNA: TGCGCCAGCAGCCAAGAAGATACCGGGACACAAGAGACCCAGTACTTC.

The chain combines TRBV7-2 with TRBJ2-7, with 8 bases matching TRBD1. CDR3 length: 15 residues. The ends lost 3 bases at V and 6 bases at J; junction bases unmatched: 10. CDR1 and CDR2 from the germline V gene are SGHTA and FQGNSA. CDR3 loop: CASSFGAYRGAEQYF. The CDR3, as DNA: TGTGCCAGCAGCTTCGGGGCGTACAGGGGGGCCGAGCAGTACTTC.

The chain combines TRBV5-1 with TRBJ2-4; possible D gene TRBD2, 5 bases. V was pared by 0 bases and J by 2 bases, with 21 bases between. The germline CDR1 and CDR2 sequences are SGHRS and YFSETQ. This CDR3 contains 19 residues. This CDR3 reads CASSLVTTKSFGSKNIQYF. The CDR3 DNA reads TGCGCCAGCAGCTTGGTGACTACCAAATCCTTCGGGTCCAAAAACATTCAGTACTTC.

The chain joins TRBV11-2 to TRBJ1-1; tentative D call: TRBD1 (5 bases). In germline, CDR1 is SGHAT, CDR2 FQNNGV. The CDR3 has 14 residues. Trimming cost V 6 bases and J 0 bases, with 11 bases left between them. The CDR3, as DNA: TGTGCCAGCAGTCAGGGATTCATGAACACTGAAGCTTTCTTT. This codes for CASSQGFMNTEAFF.

This clone appeared once. The chain recombines TRBV7-2 with TRBJ1-5, with 8 bases matching TRBD1. The CDR3 has 15 residues. The J segment lost 1 base and the V segment lost 1 base, leaving 0 bases of the junction unmatched. Germline-derived CDR1 and CDR2 are SGHTA and FQGNSA. The CDR3 DNA is TGTGCCAGCAGCTTAGGGGACAGGAGCAATCAGCCCCAGCATTTT. Translating gives CASSLGDRSNQPQHF.

J is TRBJ2-7 and V is TRBV6-1; weak D call: TRBD2 (5 bases). Germline V gives CDR1 MNHNS, CDR2 SASEGT. V lost 2 bases to trimming and J lost 3 bases, with 17 bases between them. The CDR3 totals 16 residues. The CDR3 is CASSEFPAVPHYEQYF. Written as DNA, the CDR3 is TGTGCCAGCAGTGAATTCCCAGCGGTCCCCCACTACGAGCAGTACTTC.

This sequence joins TRBV18 and TRBJ1-2, with 11 bases lining up with TRBD1. The V gene end was trimmed by 2 bases and the J gene end by 4 bases; junction bases not matched to a gene: 3. CDR3 size: 15 residues. In germline, CDR1 is KGHSH, CDR2 LQKENI. Here the CDR3 reads CASSPTGTGGYGYTF. CDR3 nucleotide sequence: TGTGCCAGCTCACCAACCGGGACAGGGGGCTATGGCTACACCTTC.